This TCR beta chain was profiled in a study of tumor and adjacent non-tumor tissue in lung cancer. Study-wide context: The cohort had around twelve adenocarcinoma, 2 squamous cell and 1 small cell patients. Each sample yielded 3.9 million or so productive TCRbeta reads on average. Notes on the study in general: Tumor repertoires had a smaller top 100 clone share than normal lung.

The CDR3 is 15 residues long. Germline V gene data show CDR1 as MNHNY and CDR2 as SVGAGI (reference sequence). Regarding this clonotype: What it binds is not known. The junction and the germline gene differ at one end; a read error may be behind it.

The library came from three nested PCR rounds adapted from ARM-PCR protocols. TCRdb analysed the multiplex PCR reads with MiXCR anew, one entry per CDR3 protein. The repertoire holds approximately 79,000 distinct CDR3 sequences, with roughly two thirds as singletons. The template was RNA from unsorted bulk tissue. Newly diagnosed lung cancer patients had thoracic surgery in China, August–late 2014, without prior chemotherapy. The chain recombines TRBV6-6 with TRBJ2-7, with TRBD1 matching over 10 bases. Sequencing input: lung tumor tissue. This TCR was recovered from a woman between 40 and 55 years old with non-small cell lung cancer. The CDR3 protein is CASSRRTGGDYEQSF. CDR3 coding DNA: TGTGCCAGCAGTCGCCGGACAGGGGGAGACTACGAGCAGTCCTTC.